A selection of T cell receptor beta chains follows, all from one sample in a study of blood T cells in healthy people across ages. TCRdb recomputed calls from the 5' RACE reads with MiXCR, one row per CDR3 protein. This table has 920,000 or so distinct CDR3 sequences, around 45% appearing once. Sequencing was performed on blood. These receptor sequences come from an older woman in good health. Both conserved end residues are part of each CDR3. D genes are given only for firm matches. Size tells how often a clone was seen (once, few, many) or the class of an expanded clone, and some rows leave it out.

few	TRBV2	.	TRBJ2-5	CASTLTPVSQETQYF	TGTGCCAGCACACTTACTCCAGTTAGCCAAGAGACCCAGTACTTC
.	TRBV12-5	TRBD1	TRBJ2-3	CASGLGTGYTDTQYF	TGTGCTAGTGGTTTGGGGACAGGGTACACAGATACGCAGTATTTT
.	TRBV20-1	.	TRBJ1-4	CSARRGTGGEKLFF	TGCAGTGCTAGAAGGGGGACTGGAGGTGAAAAACTGTTTTTT
few	TRBV5-1	.	TRBJ2-7	CASSSSDTNQYEQYF	TGCGCCAGCAGCTCGTCGGACACGAATCAGTACGAGCAGTACTTC
.	TRBV12-3/TRBV12-4	TRBD2	TRBJ2-1	CASKKGLADNEQFF	TGTGCCAGCAAAAAGGGACTAGCGGACAATGAGCAGTTCTTC
few	TRBV6-1	TRBD2	TRBJ2-3	CASSTGRVGLGGTDTQYF	TGTGCCAGCAGTACCGGCCGGGTGGGACTGGGGGGGACAGATACGCAGTATTTT
few	TRBV29-1	.	TRBJ2-3	CSVGSGTTPVTDTQYF	TGCAGCGTTGGATCCGGGACAACCCCGGTCACAGATACGCAGTATTTT
few	TRBV12-3/TRBV12-4	.	TRBJ2-1	CASSQGEYAQFF	TGTGCCAGCAGCCAAGGGGAGTATGCGCAGTTCTTC
few	TRBV20-1	TRBD2	TRBJ2-1	CSAPTSGSSYNEQFF	TGCAGTGCCCCGACTAGCGGGAGCTCCTACAATGAGCAGTTCTTC
.	TRBV12-3/TRBV12-4	.	TRBJ2-3	CASSHTQADTQYF	TGTGCCAGCAGTCATACCCAAGCAGATACGCAGTATTTT
few	TRBV20-1	TRBD1	TRBJ2-6	CSASGQGAWANVLTF	TGCAGTGCTAGTGGTCAGGGGGCCTGGGCCAACGTCCTGACTTTC
.	TRBV2	.	TRBJ2-6	CASSLGVLTF	TGTGCCAGCAGCCTCGGCGTCCTGACTTTC
.	TRBV5-1	.	TRBJ2-2	CASSLQDPNTGELFF	TGCGCCAGCAGCTTACAGGATCCGAACACCGGGGAGCTGTTTTTT
.	TRBV11-2	.	TRBJ2-2	CASSLGFLSGELFF	TGCGCCAGCAGCTTAGGATTCTTGTCTGGGGAGCTGTTTTTT
once	TRBV5-1	TRBD1	TRBJ2-7	CASSLHPPGQGFSYEQYF	TGCGCCAGCAGCCTACACCCTCCGGGACAGGGGTTCTCCTACGAGCAGTACTTC
few	TRBV25-1	.	TRBJ2-7	CASRLCLVEQYF	TGTGCCAGCAGGCTCTGTTTGGTTGAGCAGTACTTC
.	TRBV10-3	.	TRBJ1-1	CASSGTVEAFF	TGTGCCAGCTCCGGGACGGTTGAAGCTTTCTTT
.	TRBV25-1	.	TRBJ1-2	CASSELDSYGYTF	TGTGCCAGCAGTGAATTGGACAGCTATGGCTACACCTTC
few	TRBV13	TRBD1	TRBJ2-7	CASSLRDRGPLYEQYF	TGTGCCAGCAGCTTACGGGACAGGGGGCCTTTGTACGAGCAGTACTTC
.	TRBV5-1	.	TRBJ2-5	CASSSMSRTRDGETQYF	TGCGCCAGCAGCTCTATGAGCAGGACAAGAGACGGAGAGACCCAGTACTTC
.	TRBV9	.	TRBJ2-1	CASSSRGAARGDEQFF	TGTGCCAGCAGCTCCCGAGGGGCGGCCCGTGGGGATGAGCAGTTCTTC
few	TRBV5-1	TRBD1	TRBJ2-7	CASSLTGELGEQYF	TGCGCCAGCAGCTTGACAGGGGAATTGGGCGAGCAGTACTTC
few	TRBV14	.	TRBJ2-7	CASSQDSLKTLASVEQYF	TGTGCCAGCAGCCAAGATAGTTTAAAGACTCTAGCGTCTGTCGAGCAGTACTTC
.	TRBV6-2/TRBV6-3	TRBD2	TRBJ2-7	CASSYRTSGRAGNEQYF	TGTGCCAGCAGTTACCGGACTAGCGGGAGGGCCGGGAATGAGCAGTACTTC
.	TRBV20-1	.	TRBJ2-7	CSARRDVGEQYF	TGCAGTGCTAGGAGGGATGTCGGCGAGCAGTACTTC
few	TRBV24-1	TRBD2	TRBJ2-3	CATSDPGLAGGDTQYF	TGTGCCACCAGTGATCCGGGACTAGCGGGAGGAGATACGCAGTATTTT
.	TRBV25-1	.	TRBJ2-5	CASREGGRGLETQYF	TGTGCCAGCAGGGAGGGCGGAAGGGGGCTGGAGACCCAGTACTTC
.	TRBV6-2/TRBV6-3	.	TRBJ2-1	CASSYSRTSNYNEQFF	TGTGCCAGCAGTTACTCGAGGACATCCAACTACAATGAGCAGTTCTTC
few	TRBV7-2	.	TRBJ2-1	CASSLGFGPSSYNEQFF	TGTGCCAGCAGCTTAGGGTTTGGGCCAAGCTCCTACAATGAGCAGTTCTTC
.	TRBV4-1	TRBD1	TRBJ1-2	CATRDSYPNYGYTF	TGCGCCACTCGGGACAGCTATCCTAACTATGGCTACACCTTC
.	TRBV7-9	.	TRBJ2-1	CASSGIRVSSYNEQFF	TGTGCCAGCAGCGGAATCAGAGTTAGCTCCTACAATGAGCAGTTCTTC
.	TRBV15	.	TRBJ2-3	CATSRGEARTDTQYF	TGTGCCACCAGTCGAGGGGAGGCCCGCACAGATACGCAGTATTTT